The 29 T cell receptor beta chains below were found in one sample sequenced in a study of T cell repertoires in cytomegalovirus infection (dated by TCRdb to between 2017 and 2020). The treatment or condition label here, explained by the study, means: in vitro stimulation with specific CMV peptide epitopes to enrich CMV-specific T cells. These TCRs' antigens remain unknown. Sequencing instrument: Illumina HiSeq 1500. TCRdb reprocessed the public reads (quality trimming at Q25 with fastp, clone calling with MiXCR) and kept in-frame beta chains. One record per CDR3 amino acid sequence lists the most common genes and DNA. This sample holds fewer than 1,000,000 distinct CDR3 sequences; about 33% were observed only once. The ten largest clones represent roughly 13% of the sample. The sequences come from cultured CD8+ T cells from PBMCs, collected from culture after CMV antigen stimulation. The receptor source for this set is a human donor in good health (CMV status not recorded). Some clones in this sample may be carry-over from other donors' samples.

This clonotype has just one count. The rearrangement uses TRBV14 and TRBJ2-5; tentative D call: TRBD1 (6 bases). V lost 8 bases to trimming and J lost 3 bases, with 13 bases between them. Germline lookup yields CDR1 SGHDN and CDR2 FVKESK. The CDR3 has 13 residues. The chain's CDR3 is CASEDSLEETQYF. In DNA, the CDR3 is TGTGCCAGCGAGGACAGCCTTGAAGAGACCCAGTACTTC.

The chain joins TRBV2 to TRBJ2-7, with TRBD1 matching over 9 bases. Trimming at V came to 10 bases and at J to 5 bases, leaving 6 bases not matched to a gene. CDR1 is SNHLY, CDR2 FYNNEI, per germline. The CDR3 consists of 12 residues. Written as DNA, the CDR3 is TGTGCCACCAGGGACAGGGTCCACGAGCAGTACGTC. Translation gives CATRDRVHEQYV.

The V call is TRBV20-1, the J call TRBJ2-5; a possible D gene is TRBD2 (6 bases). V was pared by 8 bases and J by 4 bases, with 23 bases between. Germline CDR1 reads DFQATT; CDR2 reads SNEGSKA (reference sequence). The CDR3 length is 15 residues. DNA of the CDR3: TGCAGTTGGGTTACCGGGACTCGCGGGCCAGAGACCCAGTACTTC. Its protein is CSWVTGTRGPETQYF.

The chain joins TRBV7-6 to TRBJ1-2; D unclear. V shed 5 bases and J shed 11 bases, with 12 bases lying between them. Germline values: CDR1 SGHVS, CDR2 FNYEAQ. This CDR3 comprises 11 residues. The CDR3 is CASSRTPEYTF. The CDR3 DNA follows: TGTGCCAGCAGCCGGACGCCCGAGTACACCTTC.

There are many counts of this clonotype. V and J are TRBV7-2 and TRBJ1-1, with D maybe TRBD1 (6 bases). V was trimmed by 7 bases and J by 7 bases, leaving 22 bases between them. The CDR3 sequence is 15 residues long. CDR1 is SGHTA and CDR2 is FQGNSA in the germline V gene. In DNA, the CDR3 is TGTGCCAGCACATTTGCCACCGGGACACGAGATGAAGCTTTCTTT. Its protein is CASTFATGTRDEAFF.

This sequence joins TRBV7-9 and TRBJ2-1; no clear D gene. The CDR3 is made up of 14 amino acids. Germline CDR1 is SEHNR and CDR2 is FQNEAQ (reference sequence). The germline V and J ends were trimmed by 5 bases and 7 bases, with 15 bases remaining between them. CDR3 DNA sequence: TGTGCCAGCAGCGTCCGGGCCAGTCGTAATGAGCAGTTCTTC. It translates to CASSVRASRNEQFF.

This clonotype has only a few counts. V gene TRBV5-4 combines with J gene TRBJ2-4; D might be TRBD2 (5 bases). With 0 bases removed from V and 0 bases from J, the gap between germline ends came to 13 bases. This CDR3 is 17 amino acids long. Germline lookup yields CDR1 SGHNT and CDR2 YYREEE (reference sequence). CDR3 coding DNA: TGTGCCAGCAGCTTGGGGACTCAGAGGCTAGCCAAAAACATTCAGTACTTC. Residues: CASSLGTQRLAKNIQYF.

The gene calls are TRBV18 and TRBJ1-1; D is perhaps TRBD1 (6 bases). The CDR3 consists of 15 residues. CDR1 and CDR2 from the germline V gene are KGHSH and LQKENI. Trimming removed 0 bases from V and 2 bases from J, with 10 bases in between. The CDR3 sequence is CASSPPDRFNTEAFF. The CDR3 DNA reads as TGTGCCAGCTCACCACCGGACAGATTCAACACTGAAGCTTTCTTT.

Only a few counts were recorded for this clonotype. The CDR3 region is CASSSRTRKTGEQFF. Written as DNA, the CDR3 is TGTGCCAGCAGCTCCCGGACTAGAAAAACTGGAGAGCAGTTCTTC. V gene TRBV7-6 combines with J gene TRBJ2-1; TRBD2 matches at 7 bases. Per the germline V gene, CDR1 is SGHVS and CDR2 is FNYEAQ. After removal of 4 bases from V and 10 bases from J, the junction contained 13 bases not matched to a gene. This CDR3 contains 15 residues.

CDR3 loop: CASRGVTNEKLFF. CDR3 in DNA: TGTGCCAGCAGGGGGGTAACTAATGAAAAACTGTTTTTT. The chain employs TRBV12-3 or TRBV12-4 and TRBJ1-4; a possible D gene is TRBD1 (5 bases). CDR3 size: 13 residues. Trimming took off 6 bases at V and 1 base at J, with 6 bases between the two ends.

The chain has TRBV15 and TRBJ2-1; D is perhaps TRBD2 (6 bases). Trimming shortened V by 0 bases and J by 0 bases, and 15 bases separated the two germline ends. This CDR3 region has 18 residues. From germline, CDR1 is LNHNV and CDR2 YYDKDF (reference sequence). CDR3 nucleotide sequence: TGTGCCACCAGCAGAGATGGCCGGAGGGACCGCTCCTACAATGAGCAGTTCTTC. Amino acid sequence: CATSRDGRRDRSYNEQFF.

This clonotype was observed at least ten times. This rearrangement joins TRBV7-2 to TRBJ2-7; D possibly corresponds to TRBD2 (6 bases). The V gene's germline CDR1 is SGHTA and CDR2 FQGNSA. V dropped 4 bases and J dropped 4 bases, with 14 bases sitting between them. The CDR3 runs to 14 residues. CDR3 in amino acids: CASSSWLAWYEQYF. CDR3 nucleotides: TGTGCCAGCAGCTCTTGGCTAGCGTGGTACGAGCAGTACTTC.

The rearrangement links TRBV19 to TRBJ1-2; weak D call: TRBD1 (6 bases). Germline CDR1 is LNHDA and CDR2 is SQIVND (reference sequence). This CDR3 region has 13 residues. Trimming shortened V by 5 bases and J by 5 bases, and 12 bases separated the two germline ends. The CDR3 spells CASSWDTDYGYTF. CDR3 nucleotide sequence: TGTGCCAGTAGTTGGGACACAGATTATGGCTACACCTTC.

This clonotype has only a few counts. The DNA for the CDR3 is TGTGCCAGCAGCTCAGAACAGGGGAGCTACGAGCAGTACGTC. Protein: CASSSEQGSYEQYV. The rearrangement links TRBV7-8 to TRBJ2-7, with 7 bases aligning to TRBD1. Germline V gene lookup returns CDR1 SGHVS and CDR2 FQNEAQ. After removal of 4 bases from V and 3 bases from J, the junction contained 6 bases not matched to a gene. The CDR3 loop spans 14 amino acids.

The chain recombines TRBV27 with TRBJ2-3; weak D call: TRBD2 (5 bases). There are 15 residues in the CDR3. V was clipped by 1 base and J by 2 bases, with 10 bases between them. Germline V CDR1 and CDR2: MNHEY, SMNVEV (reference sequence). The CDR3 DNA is TGTGCCAGCAGTTTATGGGCGGAGGACACAGATACGCAGTATTTT. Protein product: CASSLWAEDTDTQYF.

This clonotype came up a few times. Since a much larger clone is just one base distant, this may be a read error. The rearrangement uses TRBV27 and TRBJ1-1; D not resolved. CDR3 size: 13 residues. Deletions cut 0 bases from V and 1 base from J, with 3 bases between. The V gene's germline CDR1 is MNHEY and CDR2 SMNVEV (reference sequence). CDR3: CASSLSTNTEAFF. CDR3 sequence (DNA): TGTGCCAGCAGTTTATCAACGAACACTGAAGCTTTCTTT.

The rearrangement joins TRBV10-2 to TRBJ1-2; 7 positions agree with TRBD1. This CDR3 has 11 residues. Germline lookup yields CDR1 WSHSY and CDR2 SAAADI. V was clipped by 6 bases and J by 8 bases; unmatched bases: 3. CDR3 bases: TGCGCCAGCAGGGAGGGGGCAGGCTACACCTTC. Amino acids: CASREGAGYTF.

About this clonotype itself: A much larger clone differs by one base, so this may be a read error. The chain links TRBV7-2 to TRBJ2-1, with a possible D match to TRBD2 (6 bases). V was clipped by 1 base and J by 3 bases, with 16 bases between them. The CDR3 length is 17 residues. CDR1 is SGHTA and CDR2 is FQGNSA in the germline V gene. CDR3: CASSLVRRGRGYNEQFF. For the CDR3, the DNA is TGTGCCAGCAGCTTAGTCCGGCGGGGAAGGGGCTACAATGAGCAGTTCTTC. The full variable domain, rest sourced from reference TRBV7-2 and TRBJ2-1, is GAGVSQSPSNKVTEKGKDVELRCDPISGHTALYWYRQSLGQGLEFLIYFQGNSAPDKSGLPSDRFSAERTGGSVSTLTIQRTQQEDSAVYLCASSLVRRGRGYNEQFFGPGTRLTVL.

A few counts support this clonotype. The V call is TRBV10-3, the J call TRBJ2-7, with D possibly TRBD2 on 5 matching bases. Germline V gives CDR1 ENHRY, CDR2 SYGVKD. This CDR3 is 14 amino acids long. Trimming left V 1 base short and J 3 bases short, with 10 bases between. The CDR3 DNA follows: TGTGCCATCAGTGAGTTAGGAGGAAACTACGAGCAGTACTTC. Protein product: CAISELGGNYEQYF.

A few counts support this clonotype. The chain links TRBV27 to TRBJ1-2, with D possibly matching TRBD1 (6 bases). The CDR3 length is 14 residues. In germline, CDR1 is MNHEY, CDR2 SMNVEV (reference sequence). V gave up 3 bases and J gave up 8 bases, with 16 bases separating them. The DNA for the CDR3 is TGTGCCAGCAGTTTTGGGGGGCGCGGTACGGGCTACACCTTC. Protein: CASSFGGRGTGYTF.

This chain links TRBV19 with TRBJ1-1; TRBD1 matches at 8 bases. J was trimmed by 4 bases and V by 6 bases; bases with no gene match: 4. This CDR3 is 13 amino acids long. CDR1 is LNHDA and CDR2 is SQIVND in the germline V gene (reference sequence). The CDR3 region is CASRYRGGTEAFF. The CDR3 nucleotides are TGTGCCAGTAGGTACAGGGGGGGCACTGAAGCTTTCTTT.

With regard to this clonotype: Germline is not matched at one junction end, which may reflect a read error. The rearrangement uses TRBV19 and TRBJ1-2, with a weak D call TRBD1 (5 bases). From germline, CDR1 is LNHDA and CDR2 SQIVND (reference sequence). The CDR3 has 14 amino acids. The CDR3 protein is CVSSPRQPLYGYTF. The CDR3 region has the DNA TGTGTCAGTAGTCCCCGACAGCCACTCTATGGCTACACCTTC.

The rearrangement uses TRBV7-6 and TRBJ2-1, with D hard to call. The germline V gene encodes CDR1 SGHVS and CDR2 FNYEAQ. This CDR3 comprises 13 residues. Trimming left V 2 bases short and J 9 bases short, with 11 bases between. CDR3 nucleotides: TGTGCCAGCAGCTTATCCAAGAGGCGTGAGCAGTTCTTC. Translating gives CASSLSKRREQFF.

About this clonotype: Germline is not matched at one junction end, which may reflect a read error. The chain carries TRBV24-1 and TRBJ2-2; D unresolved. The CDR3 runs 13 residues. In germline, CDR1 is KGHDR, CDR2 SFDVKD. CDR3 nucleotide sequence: TGTGCCACCAGTGATCCAATCACCTGGGAGCTGTTTTTT. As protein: CATSDPITWELFF.

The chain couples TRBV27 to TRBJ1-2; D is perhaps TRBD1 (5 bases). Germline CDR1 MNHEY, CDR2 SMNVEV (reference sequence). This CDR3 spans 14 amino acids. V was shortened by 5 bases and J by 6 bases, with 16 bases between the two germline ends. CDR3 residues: CASSPLGGSDGYTF. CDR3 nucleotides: TGTGCCAGCAGTCCCCTGGGGGGGTCTGATGGCTACACCTTC.

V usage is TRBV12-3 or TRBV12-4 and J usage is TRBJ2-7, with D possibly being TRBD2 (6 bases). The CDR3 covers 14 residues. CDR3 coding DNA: TGTGCCAGCAGTTTAGGACTAGGTTCCTCCGAGCAGTACGTC. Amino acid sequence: CASSLGLGSSEQYV.

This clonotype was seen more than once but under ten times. The CDR3 loop is CASSLYSGSSNQPQHF. CDR3 coding DNA: TGTGCCAGCAGTTTATATTCAGGGTCGAGCAATCAGCCCCAGCATTTT. The chain carries TRBV27 and TRBJ1-5, with TRBD1 as a possible D gene (5 bases). This CDR3 region has 16 residues. V lost 1 base and J lost 1, with 11 bases in between. Per germline, CDR1 MNHEY and CDR2 SMNVEV (reference sequence).

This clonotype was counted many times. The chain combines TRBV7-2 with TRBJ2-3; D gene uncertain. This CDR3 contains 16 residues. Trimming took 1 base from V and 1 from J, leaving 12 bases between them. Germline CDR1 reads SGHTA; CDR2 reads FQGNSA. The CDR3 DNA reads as TGTGCCAGCAGCTTAGAAGCGTTCCTCGGCACAGATACGCAGTATTTT. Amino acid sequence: CASSLEAFLGTDTQYF.

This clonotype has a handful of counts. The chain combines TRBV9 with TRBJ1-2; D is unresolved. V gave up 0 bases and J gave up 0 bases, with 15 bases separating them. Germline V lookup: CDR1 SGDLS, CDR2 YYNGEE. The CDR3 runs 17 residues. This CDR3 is CASSVEDGRVSNYGYTF. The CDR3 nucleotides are TGTGCCAGCAGCGTAGAGGACGGTAGGGTTTCTAACTATGGCTACACCTTC.